Listed below are T cell receptor beta chains from one sample, sequenced in a study of Ad26.COV2.S vaccination and SARS-CoV-2 variants. Sequenced by immunoSEQ multiplex PCR; TCRdb stores in-frame clones only, minus some. The table records about 400,000 clones, around 89% of them present only once. Sequenced here: peripheral blood, sampled in a trial of Ad26.COV2.S vaccine versus placebo. The receptors come from a person aged 18-65 years who received the Ad26.COV2.S COVID-19 vaccine or a placebo. The CDR3 runs from the conserved cysteine through the conserved F or W. The D gene is left open where the match is weak. Expanded clones get a size class; other rows say once, few or many, or leave the size out.

TRBV7-8	TRBJ1-5	TRBD1	few	TGTGCCAGCAGCCCGGGGACAGGGCCTAATCAGCCCCAGCATTTT	CASSPGTGPNQPQHF
TRBV6-6	TRBJ1-4	TRBD1	-	TGTGCCAGCAGGGGACAGATGAGTGAAAAACTGTTTTTT	CASRGQMSEKLFF
TRBV5-1	TRBJ2-3	TRBD2	-	TGCGCCAGCAGCCGTGGACCTCTAGCGGGAGGCACAGATACGCAGTATTTT	CASSRGPLAGGTDTQYF
TRBV7-2	TRBJ2-2	TRBD2	few	TGTGCCAGCAGCTTAGCCAGACTAGCAGGCACCGGGGAGCTGTTTTTT	CASSLARLAGTGELFF
TRBV6-5	TRBJ2-3	-	once	TGTGCCACTGACAGAAAAACCGATACGCAGTATTTT	CATDRKTDTQYF
TRBV7-3	TRBJ1-1	-	-	TGTGCCAGCAGCTTAAATAGGGCTACGTCGAACACTGAAGCTTTCTTT	CASSLNRATSNTEAFF
TRBV7-2	TRBJ2-2	TRBD1	-	TGTGCCAGCAGCCCCAACAGGGGAACCGGGGAGCTGTTTTTT	CASSPNRGTGELFF
TRBV15	TRBJ1-1	-	-	TGTGCCACCAGCAGAGAGACAGAAGCTTTCTTT	CATSRETEAFF
TRBV5-1	TRBJ2-5	-	-	TGCGCCAGCAGTTTGGGTCGGGGTGCTGGAGAGACCCAGTACTTC	CASSLGRGAGETQYF
TRBV7-3	TRBJ2-1	-	-	TGTGCCAGCAGCTTATCGTCGCACAATGAGCAGTTCTTC	CASSLSSHNEQFF
TRBV24-1	TRBJ1-2	-	once	TGTGCCACCAGTGACCCTGGGGGCAGGGATCCTGGCTACACCTTC	CATSDPGGRDPGYTF
TRBV20-1	TRBJ2-5	-	-	TGCAGTGCTAGCCCACAAGAGACCCAGTACTTC	CSASPQETQYF
TRBV19	TRBJ2-7	-	-	TGTGCCAGTAGTATCTCCAGCGGAGCCTACGAGCAGTACTTC	CASSISSGAYEQYF